What follows are 13 T cell receptor beta chains derived from one specimen sequenced in a study of cytomegalovirus exposure and HLA in healthy donors. Primers included in the PCR were 60 Vbeta and 13 Jbeta primers. Only in-frame clones appear in the TCRdb table, and some are missing; sequencing was by immunoSEQ multiplex PCR. The sample holds roughly 200,000 clones, about 13% seen once. The sample taken for sequencing was PBMCs. All receptors come from a man aged 50 to 60 in good health and CMV-seropositive.

This chain uses TRBV28 with TRBJ1-5; D remains unclear. Trimming stripped 8 bases from V and 6 bases from J, with 8 bases between. This CDR3 spans 11 amino acids. The germline gives CDR1 MDHEN, CDR2 SYDVKM. CDR3 in DNA: TGTGCCAGCGCACGCGGTCAGCCCCAGCATTTT. Protein: CASARGQPQHF.

This clone occurred a few times. The V and J genes are TRBV7-6 and TRBJ2-5; 8 bases align to TRBD1. Germline values: CDR1 SGHVS, CDR2 FNYEAQ. Trimming at V came to 3 bases and at J to 1 base, leaving 1 base not matched to a gene. The CDR3 runs to 14 residues. The CDR3 coding sequence is TGTGCCAGCAGCTTTGACAGGGGCCAAGAGACCCAGTACTTC. This gives the protein CASSFDRGQETQYF.

J is TRBJ1-1 and V is TRBV6-5; D is possibly TRBD1 (5 bases). The CDR3 is 15 residues long. The V and J ends lost 6 bases and 0 bases respectively, with 14 bases between them. The V gene's germline CDR1 is MNHEY and CDR2 SVGAGI. CDR3 coding DNA: TGTGCCAGCAGCCCTGGGGCAGTCATGAACACTGAAGCTTTCTTT. As protein: CASSPGAVMNTEAFF.

The J gene is TRBJ2-5, the V gene TRBV6-5; TRBD2 is a possible D gene (7 bases). The V end lost 4 bases, the J end lost 5 bases, and 11 bases lay between the germline ends. CDR3 length: 13 residues. Germline CDR1 reads MNHEY; CDR2 reads SVGAGI. CDR3 protein: CASSFGGRETQYF. For the CDR3, the DNA is TGTGCCAGCAGTTTCGGGGGGCGCGAGACCCAGTACTTC.

This clone was seen a few times. The gene calls are TRBV6-5 and TRBJ1-1, with a possible D match to TRBD1 (6 bases). Trimming shortened V by 1 base and J by 4 bases, and 16 bases separated the two germline ends. The CDR3 covers 16 residues. Germline values: CDR1 MNHEY, CDR2 SVGAGI. The CDR3 loop reads CASSYYSGGGGTEAFF. In nucleotides, the CDR3 is TGTGCCAGCAGTTACTATTCGGGGGGGGGCGGCACTGAAGCTTTCTTT.

The chain uses TRBV5-1 and TRBJ2-5; D call uncertain. The CDR3 has 18 residues. V lost 4 bases, J lost 0 bases, and 22 bases lay in between. Germline values: CDR1 SGHRS, CDR2 YFSETQ. The CDR3 DNA follows: TGCGCCAGCAGCCCAAAATTTTTACTCTCACGGGACCAAGAGACCCAGTACTTC. Encoded protein: CASSPKFLLSRDQETQYF.

J is TRBJ1-5 and V is TRBV5-8; D remains unclear. The CDR3 sequence is 16 residues long. V was pared by 0 bases and J by 0 bases, with 10 bases between. Germline assignment: CDR1 SGHTS and CDR2 YDEGEE. CDR3 bases: TGTGCCAGCAGCTTGGGGGCACCTTATAGCAATCAGCCCCAGCATTTT. Its protein is CASSLGAPYSNQPQHF.

This clone was observed a handful of times. The gene calls are TRBV6-1 and TRBJ2-1; D remains unclear. Deletions cut 4 bases from V and 8 bases from J, with 12 bases between. Germline CDR1 reads MNHNS; CDR2 reads SASEGT. The CDR3 spans 13 residues. Here the CDR3 reads CASSGPPFDEQFF. The CDR3 nucleotides are TGTGCCAGCAGTGGTCCCCCTTTTGATGAGCAGTTCTTC.

The genes are TRBV5-1 and TRBJ2-2; TRBD1 might be the D (5 bases). The CDR3 is made up of 14 amino acids. CDR1 is SGHRS and CDR2 is YFSETQ in the germline V gene. The V end was cut by 2 bases, the J end by 4 bases, with 9 bases between. In DNA form, the CDR3 reads TGCGCCAGCAGCTTCCAGGGCGCCACCGGGGAGCTGTTTTTT. It translates to CASSFQGATGELFF.

As to this clone: Other nucleotide sequences from this sample produce the same CDR3. V usage is TRBV28 and J usage is TRBJ1-4; no clear D gene. Trimming removed 4 bases at V and 0 bases at J, with 3 bases between. Germline lookup yields CDR1 MDHEN and CDR2 SYDVKM. The CDR3 length is 13 residues. Here the CDR3 reads CASSSSTNEKLFF. In DNA, the CDR3 is TGTGCCAGCAGTTCCTCAACTAATGAAAAACTGTTTTTT.

This clone was seen a few times. The chain combines TRBV5-4 with TRBJ2-5; D may be TRBD2 (7 bases). CDR3 length: 12 amino acids. CDR1 SGHNT and CDR2 YYREEE come from the germline V gene (reference sequence). V lost 7 bases to trimming and J lost 4 bases, with 11 bases between them. The CDR3 sequence is CASGGAGETQYF. DNA for the CDR3: TGTGCCAGCGGGGGGGCCGGAGAGACCCAGTACTTC.

The chain combines TRBV4-3 with TRBJ2-2; 7 bases agree with TRBD2. J lost 6 bases, V lost 0 bases, and 4 bases had no gene match. Germline assignment: CDR1 LGHNA and CDR2 YSLEER. The CDR3 spans 15 residues. CDR3 protein: CASSQELAFAGELFF. In nucleotides, the CDR3 is TGCGCCAGCAGCCAAGAACTAGCGTTCGCCGGGGAGCTGTTTTTT.

The chain recombines TRBV6-1 with TRBJ1-2, with TRBD1 matching over 8 bases. CDR3 size: 14 residues. The trim removed 8 bases at V and 3 bases at J, leaving 8 bases unmatched. Germline-derived CDR1 and CDR2 are MNHNS and SASEGT. The CDR3 sequence is CASVPSGQDYGYTF. Here the CDR3 DNA reads TGTGCCAGCGTCCCCTCGGGACAGGACTATGGCTACACCTTC.